This TCR beta chain stems from a study of T cell responses to AZD1222 COVID-19 vaccine. Looking at the study overall: Combined were second doses at about 4 or about 12 weeks. Study-wide results and caveats: Most donors were white British and more were female, and clonal diversity was possibly underestimated. Among those given AZD1222, only 6 or 7 were seropositive at baseline.

Details on this clone: Its antigen is unknown.

This table comes from immunoSEQ multiplex PCR, and its TCRdb copy is limited to in-frame clones, with some not included. The repertoire has about 170,000 clones, roughly 89% of them found once; the top ten carry over 1.5%. Germline CDR1 is LNHDA and CDR2 is SQIVND (reference sequence). V shed 7 bases, J shed 4 bases, and the junction held 9 bases outside the gene matches. CDR3 length equals 15 residues. The chain is built from TRBV19 and TRBJ1-5; 8 nucleotides match TRBD1. Sample: peripheral blood, taken on day 0 of AZD1222 vaccination. The receptor was derived from an adult in good health. CDR3 nucleotides: TGTGCCAGTAATGACAGGGGACCCCAAAATCAGCCCCAGCATTTT. As protein: CASNDRGPQNQPQHF.